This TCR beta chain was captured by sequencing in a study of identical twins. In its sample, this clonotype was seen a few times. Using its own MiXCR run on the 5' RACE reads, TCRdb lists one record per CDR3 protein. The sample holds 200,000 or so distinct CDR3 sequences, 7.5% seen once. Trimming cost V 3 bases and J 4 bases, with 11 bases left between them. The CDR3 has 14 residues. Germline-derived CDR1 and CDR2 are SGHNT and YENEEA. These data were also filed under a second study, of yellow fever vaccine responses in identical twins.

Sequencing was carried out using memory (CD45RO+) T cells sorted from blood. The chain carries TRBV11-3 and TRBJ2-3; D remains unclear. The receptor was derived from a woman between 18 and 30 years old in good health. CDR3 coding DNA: TGTGCCAGCAGCTTGGGCATAGCTGCAGATACGCAGTATTTT. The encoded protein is CASSLGIAADTQYF.